Described below is a single T cell receptor (beta chain) sequence and its context. This receptor's antigen is unknown. From the germline J gene comes the end of the CDR3, since the read stops 3 residues before it. Genomic DNA was extracted from sorted cells with the QIAGEN DNeasy Blood and Tissue Kit for TCRbeta CDR3 sequencing. Through immunoSEQ, high-throughput TCRbeta CDR3 sequencing was done commercially, including PCR amplification with internal controls and bias correction. The study's processing was this. Unique productive TCRbeta sequences were defined by CDR3 nucleotide sequence where primers matched, otherwise by CDR3 amino acid sequence with Vbeta and Jbeta genes. To correct sorting error, sequences shared between sorted populations at a frequency ratio of 2:1 or less were removed; the rest were assigned to the higher population. Sequences were defined as donor-reactive when expanded at least 5-fold in CFSE-low cells versus unstimulated cells and present at a frequency of at least 0.01% in CFSE-low cells. Jensen-Shannon divergence, calculated on the top 100 TCRbeta sequences ranked by frequency, was used to quantify repertoire divergence. For any sample with multiple sequencing runs, sorting error was corrected in each run separately before the runs were pooled. TCRdb stores this immuneACCESS table with in-frame sequences only. Part of the clones is absent; in the studies checked, under half of the shortfall reflects unresolved V genes, and no reason is known for the rest. That table furnishes V, J and clone size, whereas the DNA furnished D and trimming. This sample's table lists under 35,000 clones. The biggest ten clones account for around an eighth of the sample.

The CDR3, from cysteine to phenylalanine, totals 17 residues. Shown are 42 bases from within the CDR3, in frame from base 1. From the germline V gene, CDR1 is MGHRA and CDR2 is YSYEKL. Trimming takes 3 bases off V and 5 bases off J; junction bases not matched to a gene: 8. The time point label on this specimen signifies: blood sample drawn before combined kidney and bone marrow transplant. Thawed PBMCs were FACS-sorted into unstimulated Tregs (CD4+CD25+CD127-), CD4+ non-Tregs (CD4+CD25-), CD4 cells and CD8 cells. The patients were a handful of recipients of combined kidney and bone marrow transplants from the ITN036ST trial, and samples were available only for these trial subjects. Healthy control blood was processed to PBMCs with a Ficoll density gradient and then cryopreserved, whereas patient PBMCs were collected both before and after transplant. The data derive from a study of Tregs in tolerant kidney transplant recipients (dated by TCRdb to the late 2010s). With respect to the entire study: Transplants used related donors with nonmyeloablative bone marrow transplantation; mixed chimerism was transient in the human trials. The study applied TCRbeta sequencing to find donor-specific regulatory T cells before combined kidney and bone marrow transplantation and then followed those same cells after transplant.

The investigation overall reported the following: Biological reproducibility was not directly addressed, though technical replication error appeared minimal. The study was constrained by small patient numbers, and validation of the findings is required in larger populations and under other immunosuppression protocols. For some patients, the PCR primers changed as time went on, which meant samples from those patients could not be compared with one another at the nucleotide level. Expanding Tregs with activated donor B cells appeared to identify the most biologically relevant and donor-specific TCRbeta repertoire. In tolerant patients, donor-specific Tregs expanded more than Tregs overall, which suggests antigen-driven rather than nonspecific expansion.

The chain joins TRBV4-1 to TRBJ2-3; TRBD2 matches 13 bases in the middle. The TCR originated in a human donor who received a combined kidney and bone marrow transplant. Specimen: CD8+ T cells from blood, collected before the transplant. CDR3 reads: CASSQVGLAGVGDTQYF. Partial CDR3 DNA: TGCGCCAGCAGCCAGGTAGGACTAGCGGGAGTAGGAGATACG.